Each of the 3 T cell receptor beta chains below was sequenced from the same sample in a study of a mutant IDH1 vaccine in newly diagnosed glioma (dated by TCRdb to the early 2020s). These receptors have no known antigen. The sample's time point label, in plain terms: week 47, end of study. Every vaccine dose consisted of 300 ug of a 20-mer mutant IDH1 peptide in Montanide, administered subcutaneously together with topical imiquimod. The library was built by means of the immunoSEQ multiplex PCR assay. Not all clones reach the TCRdb copy of this immuneACCESS table, which keeps in-frame sequences only. Checked studies attribute under half of the gap to unresolved V genes and leave the rest unexplained. For this sample there are around 40,000 clones; 70% to 85% appear just once. The ten largest clonotypes hold 18% of the sample. The sample in question was PBMCs, obtained from a glioma patient whose treatment included an IDH1 peptide vaccine. These receptor sequences come from a man between 18 and 35 years old with glioma. Some clones in this sample may be carry-over from other donors' samples.

The J gene is TRBJ1-2, the V gene TRBV6-1; D is unresolved. The germline V gene has CDR1 MNHNS and CDR2 SASEGT. V was shortened by 8 bases and J by 0 bases, with 1 base between the two germline ends. The CDR3 covers 10 residues. As DNA, the CDR3 is TGTGCCAGCGCTAACTATGGCTACACCTTC. Its protein is CASANYGYTF.

This clone was picked up a small number of times. The rearrangement uses TRBV29-1 and TRBJ1-2; 9 bases line up with TRBD1. Germline V gene lookup returns CDR1 SQVTM and CDR2 ANQGSEA. Unmatched junction bases numbered 5, after V lost 6 bases and J lost 3 bases. This CDR3 comprises 13 residues. Here the CDR3 reads CSVVTGGDYGYTF. The CDR3 bases are TGCAGCGTCGTTACAGGGGGCGACTATGGCTACACCTTC.

The chain employs TRBV4-3 and TRBJ2-7, with a possible D match to TRBD1 (5 bases). Looked up from germline, CDR1 is LGHNA and CDR2 is YSLEER. This CDR3 has 15 amino acids. Trimming pared 0 bases from V and 2 bases from J, leaving 11 bases between. CDR3 protein: CASSQDLTVTYEQYF. The CDR3 DNA sequence: TGCGCCAGCAGCCAAGACTTGACAGTTACCTACGAGCAGTACTTC.